One and the same sample provided the 13 T cell receptor beta chains below, sequenced in a study of T cell responses to AZD1222 COVID-19 vaccine. The data were produced by immunoSEQ multiplex PCR, yet TCRdb's version contains in-frame clones alone and is incomplete. Here the sample spans 130,000 to 150,000 clones, 88% being singletons. Source: peripheral blood, taken on day 0 of AZD1222 vaccination. These receptors all come from an adult in good health.

The table lists this clone with a few counts. CDR3 sequence: CASSLRGQGGEKLFF. The CDR3 region has the DNA TGCGCCAGCAGCTTAAGGGGACAGGGAGGCGAAAAACTGTTTTTT. The V and J genes are TRBV5-1 and TRBJ1-4, with 9 bases lining up with TRBD1. V lost 2 bases, J lost 8 bases, and 7 bases stayed unmatched. Per the germline V gene, CDR1 is SGHRS and CDR2 is YFSETQ. The length of the CDR3 is 15 residues. Variable domain in full (rest from reference TRBV5-1 and TRBJ1-4): KAGVTQTPRYLIKTRGQQVTLSCSPISGHRSVSWYQQTPGQGLQFLFEYFSETQRNKGNFPGRFSGRQFSNSRSEMNVSTLELGDSALYLCASSLRGQGGEKLFFGSGTQLSVL.

This chain connects TRBV19 to TRBJ2-2; D unclear. Germline V CDR1 and CDR2: LNHDA, SQIVND (reference sequence). V was pared by 5 bases and J by 7 bases, with 14 bases between. The CDR3 runs to 14 residues. CDR3 sequence reads: CASSPMQAGGELFF. Here the CDR3 DNA reads TGTGCCAGTAGTCCCATGCAGGCCGGCGGGGAGCTGTTTTTT.

The chain combines TRBV4-1 with TRBJ1-2; 8 nucleotides line up with TRBD1. Per germline, CDR1 MGHRA and CDR2 YSYEKL. This CDR3 comprises 15 residues. V gave up 0 bases and J gave up 5 bases; unmatched junction bases: 5. In nucleotides, the CDR3 is TGCGCCAGCAGCCAAGAGCCAGGGGGCAAGTATGGCTACACCTTC. Translation gives CASSQEPGGKYGYTF.

The chain employs TRBV6-4 and TRBJ2-3; 10 bases agree with TRBD1. V shed 0 bases, J shed 3 bases, and the junction held 3 bases outside the gene matches. The germline gives CDR1 MRHNA, CDR2 SNTAGT. The CDR3 is 16 residues long. CDR3 region: CASSDSTGGGTDTQYF. The DNA of the CDR3 is TGTGCCAGCAGTGACTCGACAGGGGGCGGGACAGATACGCAGTATTTT.

The V and J genes are TRBV5-4 and TRBJ2-1; D may be TRBD2 (5 bases). CDR3 size: 15 residues. V dropped 0 bases and J dropped 6 bases, with 13 bases sitting between them. CDR1 and CDR2 from the germline V gene are SGHNT and YYREEE (reference sequence). Here the CDR3 DNA reads TGTGCCAGCAGCTTGGAGGGAGAGGTGGGCAATGAGCAGTTCTTC. This translates into CASSLEGEVGNEQFF.

This chain links TRBV27 with TRBJ1-5; no firm D call. The CDR3 totals 13 residues. The germline CDR1 and CDR2 sequences are MNHEY and SMNVEV (reference sequence). Trimming took off 6 bases at V and 4 bases at J, with 10 bases between the two ends. The CDR3 bases are TGTGCCAGCAGGTGGAAGGGTAATCAGCCCCAGCATTTT. Its protein product is CASRWKGNQPQHF.

The chain has TRBV6-6 and TRBJ2-7, with TRBD1 identical over 9 bases. CDR3 length: 15 amino acids. The germline CDR1 and CDR2 sequences are MNHNY and SVGAGI (reference sequence). The V segment lost 7 bases and the J segment 5 bases; nucleotides outside the gene matches: 12. CDR3 coding DNA: TGTGCCAGCATGGCGGAGGGACAGGGAATCAACGAGCAGTACTTC. Translating it yields CASMAEGQGINEQYF.

This chain connects TRBV5-6 to TRBJ2-3; a possible D gene is TRBD2 (5 bases). The V end lost 4 bases, the J end lost 8 bases, and 11 bases lay between the germline ends. Germline loops: CDR1 SGHDT, CDR2 YYEEEE. The CDR3 has 12 residues. The CDR3 protein is CASSREAGTQYF. CDR3 in DNA: TGTGCCAGCAGCCGTGAGGCGGGTACGCAGTATTTT.

The V and J genes are TRBV28 and TRBJ2-3; a weak D match, TRBD1 (5 bases). V was shortened by 6 bases and J by 2 bases, with 6 bases between the two germline ends. The germline V gene has CDR1 MDHEN and CDR2 SYDVKM. The CDR3 length is 12 residues. DNA of the CDR3: TGTGCCAGCAGGACAGTCACAGATACGCAGTATTTT. It encodes CASRTVTDTQYF.

V and J are TRBV29-1 and TRBJ1-2; D is undetermined. The germline V gene encodes CDR1 SQVTM and CDR2 ANQGSEA. The CDR3 sequence is 14 residues long. With 4 bases removed from V and 6 bases from J, the gap between germline ends came to 18 bases. CDR3 loop: CSVGSHLLVDGYTF. DNA of the CDR3: TGCAGCGTTGGATCACACCTGCTCGTCGATGGCTACACCTTC.

This rearrangement joins TRBV19 to TRBJ2-2, with 9 positions matching TRBD2. The junction had 17 bases not matched to a gene; V was cut back by 4 bases and J by 5 bases. Germline lookup yields CDR1 LNHDA and CDR2 SQIVND (reference sequence). This CDR3 region has 19 residues. The CDR3 region has the DNA TGTGCCAGTAGTAAACGGAAAAATCCGGGACTAGCTGGGACCGGGGAGCTGTTTTTT. The encoded protein is CASSKRKNPGLAGTGELFF. Complete variable domain (other parts from reference TRBV19 and TRBJ2-2): DGGITQSPKYLFRKEGQNVTLSCEQNLNHDAMYWYRQDPGQGLRLIYYSQIVNDFQKGDIAEGYSVSREKKESFPLTVTSAQKNPTAFYLCASSKRKNPGLAGTGELFFGEGSRLTVL.

CDR3 DNA sequence: TGTGCCAGTATGAGTACATCGAACGGAATTACCGGGGAGCTGTTTTTT. Amino acids: CASMSTSNGITGELFF. The chain combines TRBV19 with TRBJ2-2; no definite D call. Germline V gene lookup returns CDR1 LNHDA and CDR2 SQIVND (reference sequence). The CDR3 runs to 16 residues. The ends were cut back, 7 bases at V and 5 bases at J, with 20 bases in the middle.

In its sample, this clone was seen once. J is TRBJ1-1 and V is TRBV9; D might be TRBD1 (5 bases). This CDR3 has 15 residues. Germline V gene sequence: CDR1 SGDLS, CDR2 YYNGEE. V was shortened by 4 bases and J by 2 bases, with 15 bases between the two germline ends. CDR3 bases: TGTGCCAGCAGCCCTACTCGACAGCCCAACACTGAAGCTTTCTTT. It yields the protein CASSPTRQPNTEAFF.